These 32 T cell receptor beta chains came from one sample sequenced in a study of blood T cell repertoires in COVID-19 (dated by TCRdb to about 2020). Library preparation was by the immunoSEQ multiplex PCR assay. Not all clones reach the TCRdb copy of this immuneACCESS table, which keeps in-frame sequences only. Checked studies attribute under half of the gap to unresolved V genes and leave the rest unexplained. Counted in this sample were approximately 330,000 clones; approximately 88% of them appeared once. Together, the top ten hold around 9.9% of the sample. The specimen sequenced was peripheral blood. Receptors originate from a man aged 30 to 45 with COVID-19, enrolled during active disease.

V gene TRBV5-1 combines with J gene TRBJ2-3; D may be TRBD2 (5 bases). CDR1 and CDR2 (germline): SGHRS, YFSETQ. V was pared by 1 base and J by 0 bases, with 15 bases between. This CDR3 is 17 amino acids long. CDR3 loop: CASSLYQRMTSTDTQYF. As DNA, the CDR3 is TGCGCCAGCAGCTTGTATCAGCGGATGACTAGCACAGATACGCAGTATTTT.

V and J are TRBV30 and TRBJ2-5; D is possibly TRBD1 (7 bases). The CDR3 extends over 15 amino acids. The germline V and J ends were trimmed by 1 base and 4 bases, with 16 bases remaining between them. Germline V gene data show CDR1 as GTSNPN and CDR2 as SVGIG (reference sequence). The chain's CDR3 is CAWSARGALRETQYF. CDR3 nucleotide sequence: TGTGCCTGGAGTGCCAGGGGGGCGCTCCGAGAGACCCAGTACTTC. The full variable domain, with the rest looked up from reference TRBV30 and TRBJ2-5, is SQTIHQWPATLVQPVGSPLSLECTVEGTSNPNLYWYRQAAGRGLQLLFYSVGIGQISSEVPQNLSASRPQDRQFILSSKKLLLSDSGFYLCAWSARGALRETQYFGPGTRLLVL.

This clone was counted a single time. CDR3 DNA sequence: TGTGCAAGTCGCCTGAGGCCTCCGGGACAGGGGGCGCAGTCCCATCTTAACTATGGCTACACCTTC. It translates to CASRLRPPGQGAQSHLNYGYTF. V gene TRBV12-2 combines with J gene TRBJ1-2; the table's D call TRBD1 went unverified against the DNA. TRBV12-2 is tagged as a pseudogene. This CDR3 has 22 residues.

The V and J genes are TRBV19 and TRBJ2-2, with D possibly matching TRBD1 (6 bases). Germline loops: CDR1 LNHDA, CDR2 SQIVND (reference sequence). This CDR3 region has 19 residues. V was clipped by 5 bases and J by 0 bases, with 22 bases between them. The CDR3 here is CASSYPAHTGRSNTGELFF. The CDR3 nucleotides read TGTGCCAGTAGTTATCCTGCACATACAGGGCGATCGAACACCGGGGAGCTGTTTTTT.

In this sample, this clone turned up once. The gene calls are TRBV5-1 and TRBJ2-7, with 11 nucleotides matching TRBD1. Germline V lookup: CDR1 SGHRS, CDR2 YFSETQ. The CDR3 is 15 residues long. Trimming at V came to 4 bases and at J to 2 bases, leaving 5 bases not matched to a gene. CDR3 DNA sequence: TGCGCCAGCAGCGAGGACAGGGGGCTTACCTACGAGCAGTACTTC. Residues: CASSEDRGLTYEQYF.

CDR3 sequence (DNA): TGTGCCAGCAGCTTTTACTACGAGCAGTACTTC. Translating gives CASSFYYEQYF. The chain employs TRBV11-1 and TRBJ2-7, with D hard to call. Deletions cut 3 bases from V and 3 bases from J, with 3 bases between. From germline, CDR1 is SGHAT and CDR2 FQDESV (reference sequence). CDR3 length: 11 residues.

V gene TRBV9 combines with J gene TRBJ2-7; weak D call: TRBD1 (6 bases). Trimming shortened V by 4 bases and J by 0 bases, and 14 bases separated the two germline ends. This CDR3 has 15 amino acids. Germline CDR1 is SGDLS and CDR2 is YYNGEE. The CDR3, as DNA: TGTGCCAGCAGCCCCGAGGGGGTGTACTCCTACGAGCAGTACTTC. It encodes CASSPEGVYSYEQYF.

V usage is TRBV11-2 and J usage is TRBJ2-5, with 9 bases aligning to TRBD2. The V and J ends lost 0 bases and 4 bases, in that order; junction bases with no gene match: 12. In germline, CDR1 is SGHAT, CDR2 FQNNGV. The CDR3 is made up of 18 amino acids. The DNA for the CDR3 is TGTGCCAGCAGCTTAGATAGATTCGGCGGGGGGGAAGTAGAGACCCAGTACTTC. It translates to CASSLDRFGGGEVETQYF.

In this sample, this clone turned up a few times. This sequence joins TRBV13 and TRBJ1-1; 7 positions match TRBD1. Germline CDR1 PRHDT, CDR2 FYEKMQ (reference sequence). The junction had 14 bases not matched to a gene; V was cut back by 8 bases and J by 5 bases. The CDR3 contains 15 residues. The CDR3 bases are TGTGCCAGCGCCTCTCCACAGGGGAGAGGGACTGAAGCTTTCTTT. Protein: CASASPQGRGTEAFF.

The J gene is TRBJ2-7, the V gene TRBV12-3 or TRBV12-4, with D unclear. V was cut by 5 bases and J by 5 bases, with 13 bases left in between. The CDR3 runs to 13 residues. The CDR3 here is CASSPQLLNEQYF. The CDR3 DNA reads TGTGCCAGCAGTCCCCAGTTACTAAACGAGCAGTACTTC.

J is TRBJ1-5 and V is TRBV2; perhaps TRBD1 as D (6 bases). The V gene's germline CDR1 is SNHLY and CDR2 FYNNEI. V lost 4 bases to trimming and J lost 2 bases, with 12 bases between them. This CDR3 has 15 amino acids. This chain's CDR3 is CASSVQGGGNQPQHF. In DNA form, the CDR3 reads TGTGCCAGCAGTGTACAGGGTGGAGGCAATCAGCCCCAGCATTTT.

The chain combines TRBV5-1 with TRBJ2-7; D possibly corresponds to TRBD2 (6 bases). The ends were cut back, 0 bases at V and 5 bases at J, with 18 bases in the middle. Germline V gene sequence: CDR1 SGHRS, CDR2 YFSETQ. CDR3 length: 16 residues. The CDR3 region is CASSLAGIGGWDEQYF. In DNA form, the CDR3 reads TGCGCCAGCAGCTTGGCCGGTATCGGGGGATGGGACGAGCAGTACTTC.

This chain links TRBV7-2 with TRBJ1-2; D possibly corresponds to TRBD1 (5 bases). This CDR3 region has 15 residues. CDR1 is SGHTA and CDR2 is FQGNSA in the germline V gene. The V and J ends lost 3 bases and 2 bases respectively, with 13 bases between them. CDR3 sequence: CASSLGGALNYGYTF. The CDR3 DNA reads as TGTGCCAGCAGCTTGGGAGGGGCCCTAAACTATGGCTACACCTTC.

V is TRBV10-3 and J is TRBJ2-1; D is undetermined. This CDR3 is 13 amino acids long. Trimming took off 2 bases at V and 5 bases at J, with 7 bases between the two ends. Germline values: CDR1 ENHRY, CDR2 SYGVKD. CDR3 residues: CAISELSDNEQFF. CDR3 DNA sequence: TGTGCCATCAGTGAGCTCTCGGACAATGAGCAGTTCTTC.

The genes are TRBV5-1 and TRBJ2-3; 8 nucleotides line up with TRBD1. The CDR3 contains 15 residues. Unmatched junction bases numbered 6, after V lost 4 bases and J lost 2 bases. Germline-derived CDR1 and CDR2 are SGHRS and YFSETQ. CDR3 loop: CASSRTGGFTDTQYF. CDR3 DNA: TGCGCCAGCAGCAGAACAGGGGGGTTCACAGATACGCAGTATTTT.

This sequence joins TRBV27 and TRBJ1-1; no definite D call. CDR1 MNHEY and CDR2 SMNVEV come from the germline V gene (reference sequence). V lost 4 bases and J lost 1, with 7 bases in between. CDR3 length: 13 amino acids. CDR3 region: CASSSRQNTEAFF. The CDR3 region has the DNA TGTGCCAGCAGTTCCCGACAGAACACTGAAGCTTTCTTT.

The chain links TRBV29-1 to TRBJ2-5; maybe TRBD2 (5 bases). This CDR3 spans 15 amino acids. The V gene's germline CDR1 is SQVTM and CDR2 ANQGSEA. The germline V and J ends were trimmed by 6 bases and 4 bases, with 21 bases remaining between them. In nucleotides, the CDR3 is TGCAGCGTCCACGCAGTGTCGGGATTTGCAGAGACCCAGTACTTC. Translation: CSVHAVSGFAETQYF.

V is TRBV7-3 and J is TRBJ2-5; TRBD1 is a possible D gene (5 bases). Germline assignment: CDR1 SGHTA and CDR2 FQGTGA. This CDR3 is 14 amino acids long. V shed 3 bases and J shed 3 bases, with 11 bases lying between them. DNA for the CDR3: TGTGCCAGCAGCTTGGCCACGACAGAAGAGACCCAGTACTTC. Translated: CASSLATTEETQYF.

The chain links TRBV11-2 to TRBJ2-7; the match to TRBD1 covers 10 bases. V gave up 5 bases and J gave up 5 bases; unmatched junction bases: 12. CDR3 length: 16 amino acids. CDR1 and CDR2 (germline): SGHAT, FQNNGV. Written as DNA, the CDR3 is TGTGCCAGCAGCCAAGGGACAGGGGTATTTCCTAACGAGCAGTACTTC. Encoded protein: CASSQGTGVFPNEQYF.

Ten or more counts support this clone. In the same sample, other DNA sequences code for this CDR3. The chain combines TRBV7-9 with TRBJ2-7; 9 bases fit TRBD1. The CDR3 totals 14 residues. Losses at the gene ends were 3 bases for V and 2 bases for J; bases not matched to a gene: 2. The germline gives CDR1 SEHNR, CDR2 FQNEAQ (reference sequence). The CDR3, as DNA: TGTGCCAGCAGCTTCGGGACAGGGCCCTACGAGCAGTACTTC. Protein: CASSFGTGPYEQYF.

The rearrangement links TRBV27 to TRBJ2-3; 10 bases line up with TRBD1. Germline V gene lookup returns CDR1 MNHEY and CDR2 SMNVEV (reference sequence). The ends lost 6 bases at V and 6 bases at J; junction bases unmatched: 9. This CDR3 contains 15 residues. The CDR3 loop is CASRRAGTGVDTQYF. The CDR3 bases are TGTGCCAGCAGAAGGGCCGGGACAGGGGTGGATACGCAGTATTTT.

The V call is TRBV7-7, the J call TRBJ2-1; 11 nucleotides match TRBD1. V trimming: 1 base; J trimming: 6 bases; junction bases outside the gene matches: 2. This CDR3 spans 15 amino acids. Per the germline V gene, CDR1 is SSHAT and CDR2 is FNYEAQ (reference sequence). CDR3 sequence: CASSLGTGGINEQFF. In nucleotides, the CDR3 is TGTGCCAGCAGCTTAGGGACAGGGGGCATCAATGAGCAGTTCTTC.

The chain carries TRBV7-2 and TRBJ1-1; D is uncertain. This CDR3 contains 14 residues. Germline CDR1 SGHTA, CDR2 FQGNSA. V was trimmed by 1 base and J by 2 bases, leaving 8 bases between them. Here the CDR3 DNA reads TGTGCCAGCAGCTTAGACAGATTAAACACTGAAGCTTTCTTT. It yields the protein CASSLDRLNTEAFF. Full variable domain (missing parts from reference TRBV7-2 and TRBJ1-1): GAGVSQSPSNKVTEKGKDVELRCDPISGHTALYWYRQSLGQGLEFLIYFQGNSAPDKSGLPSDRFSAERTGGSVSTLTIQRTQQEDSAVYLCASSLDRLNTEAFFGQGTRLTVV.

This chain joins TRBV27 and TRBJ2-1; D is unclear. The germline V gene encodes CDR1 MNHEY and CDR2 SMNVEV (reference sequence). V gave up 5 bases and J gave up 4 bases, with 3 bases separating them. The CDR3 sequence is 11 residues long. In DNA form, the CDR3 reads TGTGCCAGCAGTCAATACAATGAGCAGTTCTTC. This encodes CASSQYNEQFF.

The chain has TRBV28 and TRBJ1-1; D perhaps matches TRBD1 (5 bases). The CDR3 spans 14 residues. Germline V lookup: CDR1 MDHEN, CDR2 SYDVKM. Trimming removed 6 bases from V and 1 base from J, with 12 bases in between. This CDR3 is CASRQQDGNTEAFF. The CDR3 bases are TGTGCCAGCAGACAACAGGATGGGAACACTGAAGCTTTCTTT.

V usage is TRBV7-8 and J usage is TRBJ2-5, with D possibly TRBD1 on 5 matching bases. V lost 2 bases and J 7 bases, leaving 11 bases between the germline ends. From germline, CDR1 is SGHVS and CDR2 FQNEAQ. This CDR3 is 13 amino acids long. The CDR3 DNA reads TGTGCCAGCAGCTTAAAGGGGCCAGGGACCCAGTACTTC. Residues: CASSLKGPGTQYF.

The genes are TRBV10-3 and TRBJ2-6; D might be TRBD2 (6 bases). Germline V CDR1 and CDR2: ENHRY, SYGVKD. Trimming removed 0 bases at V and 2 bases at J, with 14 bases between. This CDR3 is 18 amino acids long. The CDR3 DNA is TGTGCCATCAGTGAGTCAAGGGACTGGGGTCCTGGGGCCAACGTCCTGACTTTC. This encodes CAISESRDWGPGANVLTF.

In regard to this clone: Other DNA sequences in this sample translate to the same CDR3. The chain combines TRBV27 with TRBJ2-1; 7 positions match TRBD1. Germline values: CDR1 MNHEY, CDR2 SMNVEV (reference sequence). CDR3 length equals 14 residues. With V trimmed by 5 bases and J by 4 bases, 5 bases remained unmatched. The CDR3 DNA sequence: TGTGCCAGCAGTCCGGGACAGACATACAATGAGCAGTTCTTC. Amino acids: CASSPGQTYNEQFF.

The chain has TRBV9 and TRBJ2-2; weak D call: TRBD1 (6 bases). Germline CDR1 and CDR2: SGDLS and YYNGEE. The CDR3 sequence is 12 residues long. Trimming left V 5 bases short and J 6 bases short, with 8 bases between. This CDR3 reads CASRTGSGELFF. CDR3 bases: TGTGCCAGCAGAACAGGGTCCGGGGAGCTGTTTTTT.

The chain combines TRBV2 with TRBJ1-1; the D is unclear. Germline CDR1 SNHLY, CDR2 FYNNEI. V lost 6 bases, J lost 0 bases, and 14 bases lay in between. The CDR3 loop spans 15 amino acids. CDR3 nucleotide sequence: TGTGCCAGCAGCGATGTTAGGGAGGTGAACACTGAAGCTTTCTTT. Protein product: CASSDVREVNTEAFF.

The rearrangement links TRBV7-2 to TRBJ2-1; 15 nucleotides match TRBD2. The CDR3 extends over 21 amino acids. The V gene end was trimmed by 0 bases and the J gene end by 2 bases; junction bases not matched to a gene: 11. Per the germline V gene, CDR1 is SGHTA and CDR2 is FQGNSA. In DNA form, the CDR3 reads TGTGCCAGCAGCTTAGCCCTCCCGGGACTAGCGGGGGGAACCCCCTACAATGAGCAGTTCTTC. This codes for CASSLALPGLAGGTPYNEQFF.

In the case of this clone: Other DNA sequences of this sample code for an identical CDR3. The chain uses TRBV12-3 or TRBV12-4 and TRBJ2-5; D might be TRBD2 (6 bases). This CDR3 region has 12 residues. V lost 3 bases and J lost 4, with 6 bases in between. The CDR3 DNA reads as TGTGCCAGCAGTTTTAGCGGAGAGACCCAGTACTTC. Protein sequence: CASSFSGETQYF.